This entry describes one T cell receptor (beta chain). It lacks a known antigen. No base quality values were provided; no much bigger clone lies one nucleotide off. V has 9 bases trimmed and J has 4 bases trimmed; junction bases matching no gene number 11. The germline V gene (reference sequence) specifies LNHDA as CDR1 and SQIVND as CDR2. Reading from cysteine to phenylalanine, the CDR3 counts 14 amino acids. The entry retains the CDR3 DNA only, 42 bases that are in frame from base 1. Read against the paper, the sample's time point label means: 12 months on ibrutinib. For TCR beta library preparation, roughly 2 micrograms of genomic DNA were extracted from the cryopreserved PBMCs. High-throughput TCR beta sequencing was performed on longitudinal blood samples from CLL patients receiving ibrutinib monotherapy. Patients were enrolled in a phase 2 open-label single-center ibrutinib monotherapy trial.

Each clonotype received, on average, around 10x coverage in deep resolution sequencing performed on a MiSeq, where the target depth lay between 1 in 1 million and 1 in 200,000 T cells. The immunoSEQ hsTCRB Kit was used to generate the TCR beta libraries. As for the original processing: Data were analyzed with ImmunoSEQ Data Assistant and ImmunoSEQ Analyzer, with V, D and J genes assigned per IMGT definitions. Clonality, which ranges from 0 to 1, was calculated as one minus the normalized Shannon entropy of productive rearrangement frequencies. Public clonotype analysis was restricted to overrepresented clonotypes comprising at least 0.05% of each patient's repertoire. Repertoires from about a dozen age-matched healthy donors in immuneACCESS were used as clonality controls. TCRdb limited this immuneACCESS table to in-frame rearrangements with V and J called. A share of clones is missing; checked studies link under half to unresolved V genes, and the rest is unexplained. Clone size and V and J calls were adopted from that table, with D and trimming inferred from the DNA. This sample gives roughly 130,000 clones in total; 75% to 85% of them show up just once. The top ten constitute about 13% of the sample.

The source of the sample is a study of cytotoxic CD8 clonotypes in ibrutinib-treated CLL (dated by TCRdb to 2020 to 2022). About the full investigation: The cohort was composed of about 10 relapsed/refractory and fewer than 16 treatment-naive patients; IGHV unmutated status was identified in 17 patients. Responses were partial in roughly 24 patients and complete in 2; after median roughly 69 months follow-up, some 14 stayed in remission and some twelve progressed. Response samples were taken after a median of 12 months on treatment, ranging from about 6 to 40 months. On average, each sample had hundreds of thousands of productive templates and more than 75,000 productive rearrangements. Longitudinal samples were obtainable from about 30% of the roughly 86 participants in the trial. Cryopreserved peripheral blood mononuclear cells were obtained prior to treatment, at the time of response, and at either disease progression or sustained remission. Patients were still on ibrutinib when every remission and progressive disease sample was collected.

Summary of the overall study and its limitations: Clonality increased at ibrutinib response, stayed stable in sustained remission, and fell back toward baseline at progression. Public clonotypes were rare and either shrank or stayed stable during treatment, and the rise in clonality at ibrutinib response reflected expansion of private clonotypes. At baseline, clonality was higher than in age-matched healthy donors and showed a strong correlation with circulating CD8+ T-cell counts. Sustained-remission and progressing patients did not have matched sampling times, and lymph node repertoires were not examined.

The specimen comprised PBMCs, sampled after 12 months of ibrutinib treatment. The V and J genes are TRBV19 and TRBJ1-1; 7 middle bases align to TRBD1. The TCR sequence derives from a human donor with chronic lymphocytic leukemia. CDR3 sequence: CASQSQQGSTEAFF. The DNA sequence is as follows: TGTGCCAGCCAGTCCCAACAGGGGAGCACTGAAGCTTTCTTT.